Presented here are 30 T cell receptor beta chains from one specimen sequenced in a study of blood T cell repertoires in COVID-19. TCRdb's table, derived via immunoSEQ multiplex PCR, lists solely in-frame clones and lacks some. Counted here are roughly 200,000 clones, around 83% occurring once; the ten biggest clones make up just under 8.5%. The specimen sequenced was peripheral blood. The source is a woman aged 55-69 years with acute or convalescent COVID-19.

The genes are TRBV29-1 and TRBJ2-7; tentative D call: TRBD2 (5 bases). The CDR3 sequence is 10 residues long. Germline CDR1 SQVTM, CDR2 ANQGSEA. The V gene lost 7 bases and the J gene lost 7 bases, with 11 bases spanning the gap. The CDR3 protein is CSAPPGEQYV. Here the CDR3 DNA reads TGCAGCGCCCCTCCGGGGGAGCAGTACGTC.

The chain recombines TRBV9 with TRBJ2-7, with 9 bases lining up with TRBD2. The CDR3 has 16 amino acids. Germline loops: CDR1 SGDLS, CDR2 YYNGEE. Trimming at V came to 0 bases and at J to 5 bases, leaving 9 bases not matched to a gene. CDR3 DNA: TGTGCCAGCAGCGTAGCCCCCCTAGCGGGATTCGACGAGCAGTACGTC. This gives the protein CASSVAPLAGFDEQYV.

This clone was seen more than once but under ten times. The chain is built from TRBV7-9 and TRBJ2-2; a possible D gene is TRBD1 (6 bases). Trimming pared 3 bases from V and 5 bases from J, leaving 10 bases between. The germline V gene has CDR1 SEHNR and CDR2 FQNEAQ (reference sequence). This CDR3 is built from 14 residues. For the CDR3, the DNA is TGTGCCAGCAGCTTCCCCGGACAGACCGGGGAGCTGTTTTTT. This gives the protein CASSFPGQTGELFF.

The rearrangement links TRBV5-5 to TRBJ2-1; 12 positions match TRBD2. The CDR3 contains 17 residues. V lost 0 bases to trimming and J lost 10 bases; unmatched junction nucleotides: 11. Germline CDR1 reads SGHKS; CDR2 reads YYEKEE (reference sequence). CDR3 in amino acids: CASSLDLPSGRASEQFF. In DNA, the CDR3 is TGTGCCAGCAGCTTGGATCTCCCTAGCGGGAGGGCCTCGGAGCAGTTCTTC.

J is TRBJ2-2 and V is TRBV24-1, with TRBD1 as a possible D gene (5 bases). In germline, CDR1 is KGHDR, CDR2 SFDVKD. Trimming cost V 7 bases and J 8 bases, with 22 bases left between them. The CDR3 sequence is 16 residues long. The CDR3 coding sequence is TGTGCCACCAGCTCTGGGGCAGGGCGCCCCATTGGGGAGCTGTTTTTT. Amino acids: CATSSGAGRPIGELFF.

A word on this clone: The same CDR3 can be traced to other DNA sequences in this sample. The chain recombines TRBV6-5 with TRBJ1-2; D is unresolved. The germline CDR1 and CDR2 sequences are MNHEY and SVGAGI. V was shortened by 8 bases and J by 3 bases, with 10 bases between the two germline ends. The CDR3 sequence is 12 residues long. The CDR3 reads CASRTGDYGYTF. The CDR3 nucleotides read TGTGCCAGCCGGACTGGAGACTATGGCTACACCTTC.

The chain links TRBV7-2 to TRBJ2-1; 12 bases agree with TRBD2. Germline-derived CDR1 and CDR2 are SGHTA and FQGNSA. After removal of 5 bases from V and 4 bases from J, the junction contained 6 bases not matched to a gene. The CDR3 runs 16 residues. In DNA, the CDR3 is TGTGCCAGCAGCGCGGGGGGACTAGCGGGTTACAATGAGCAGTTCTTC. Its translation is CASSAGGLAGYNEQFF.

The chain couples TRBV4-1 to TRBJ2-1, with 12 bases aligning to TRBD2. V was clipped by 2 bases and J by 13 bases; unmatched bases: 9. The CDR3 has 15 residues. Germline V gene sequence: CDR1 MGHRA, CDR2 YSYEKL. CDR3 protein: CASSQQTSGSSRQFF. The CDR3 DNA is TGCGCCAGCAGCCAACAGACTAGCGGGAGTTCCCGACAGTTCTTC.

The J gene is TRBJ2-7, the V gene TRBV7-2; 12 nucleotides agree with TRBD2. CDR3 length: 12 residues. The V segment lost 5 bases and the J segment 9 bases; nucleotides outside the gene matches: 2. CDR1 is SGHTA and CDR2 is FQGNSA in the germline V gene. CDR3 bases: TGTGCCAGCAGCCCTAGCGGGAGGGCGCAGTACTTC. Translation: CASSPSGRAQYF.

The chain recombines TRBV24-1 with TRBJ2-2, with 7 bases matching TRBD1. This CDR3 region has 16 residues. Germline CDR1 is KGHDR and CDR2 is SFDVKD. Losses at the gene ends were 4 bases for V and 6 bases for J; bases not matched to a gene: 10. Here the CDR3 DNA reads TGTGCCACCAGTGACCCCGACAGGGTGAAAGCCGGGGAGCTGTTTTTT. It specifies CATSDPDRVKAGELFF.

The J gene is TRBJ2-1, the V gene TRBV3-1 (or the pseudogene TRBV3-2); a possible D gene is TRBD2 (6 bases). This CDR3 has 13 amino acids. CDR1 is LGHDT, CDR2 YNNKEL, per germline (reference sequence). Trimming removed 6 bases at V and 8 bases at J, with 14 bases between. CDR3 protein: CASRLGRFYEQFF. CDR3 sequence (DNA): TGTGCCAGCAGGTTGGGGAGGTTCTATGAGCAGTTCTTC.

This rearrangement joins TRBV7-9 to TRBJ1-1; weak D call: TRBD1 (6 bases). CDR3 length: 14 residues. Germline values: CDR1 SEHNR, CDR2 FQNEAQ (reference sequence). V shed 1 base and J shed 5 bases, with 11 bases lying between them. CDR3 protein: CASSLDQGRTEAFF. Written as DNA, the CDR3 is TGTGCCAGCAGCTTAGATCAGGGGCGTACTGAAGCTTTCTTT.

The V gene is TRBV7-9, the J gene TRBJ2-2; the match to TRBD2 covers 8 bases. The CDR3 sequence is 15 residues long. CDR1 and CDR2 (germline): SEHNR, FQNEAQ (reference sequence). V lost 6 bases, J lost 4 bases, and 7 bases stayed unmatched. CDR3 residues: CASSLSGTGTGELFF. The CDR3 DNA is TGTGCCAGCAGTCTTAGCGGGACCGGCACCGGGGAGCTGTTTTTT.

This chain uses TRBV11-2 with TRBJ1-1; D ambiguous. CDR3 length equals 15 residues. The V gene's germline CDR1 is SGHAT and CDR2 FQNNGV. V was shortened by 0 bases and J by 0 bases, with 8 bases between the two germline ends. CDR3 DNA: TGTGCCAGCAGCTTAGACAGAATCCTGAACACTGAAGCTTTCTTT. This sequence encodes CASSLDRILNTEAFF.

V is TRBV3-1 (or the pseudogene TRBV3-2) and J is TRBJ2-7, with 7 bases lining up with TRBD1. The CDR3 has 15 amino acids. V lost 1 base to trimming and J lost 1 base; unmatched junction nucleotides: 4. Germline V gene data show CDR1 as LGHDT and CDR2 as YNNKEL (reference sequence). The CDR3 nucleotides read TGTGCCAGCAGCCAAGCGCGACAGGGATCCTACGAGCAGTACTTC. Its protein is CASSQARQGSYEQYF.

This chain connects TRBV19 to TRBJ2-5; 13 nucleotides line up with TRBD2. Trimming removed 4 bases from V and 5 bases from J; junction bases left unmatched: 4. Germline assignment: CDR1 LNHDA and CDR2 SQIVND (reference sequence). The CDR3 spans 15 residues. CDR3 coding DNA: TGTGCCAGTAGTAGTACTAGCGGGAGGGCGGAGACCCAGTACTTC. Amino acid sequence: CASSSTSGRAETQYF. Using reference TRBV19 and TRBJ2-5 for the parts outside the CDR3, the full variable domain is DGGITQSPKYLFRKEGQNVTLSCEQNLNHDAMYWYRQDPGQGLRLIYYSQIVNDFQKGDIAEGYSVSREKKESFPLTVTSAQKNPTAFYLCASSSTSGRAETQYFGPGTRLLVL.

The chain joins TRBV27 to TRBJ2-7, with TRBD2 matching over 14 bases. The CDR3 runs to 15 residues. V lost 4 bases and J lost 5; bases outside the gene matches: 4. CDR1 and CDR2 (germline): MNHEY, SMNVEV (reference sequence). The CDR3 loop is CASSSGTSGSNEQYF. The CDR3 coding sequence is TGTGCCAGCAGTTCTGGGACTAGCGGGAGTAACGAGCAGTACTTC.

The V and J genes are TRBV28 and TRBJ2-1; TRBD1 agrees at 8 bases. There are 16 residues in the CDR3. V lost 3 bases to trimming and J lost 7 bases; unmatched junction nucleotides: 11. Germline CDR1 and CDR2: MDHEN and SYDVKM. CDR3 in DNA: TGTGCCAGCAGTTTCGCAGGGGGCTTAAGACAAAATGAGCAGTTCTTC. The encoded protein is CASSFAGGLRQNEQFF.

V and J are TRBV6-2 or TRBV6-3 and TRBJ2-3; 10 bases are a match to TRBD2. J gave up 1 base and V 2 bases, and 3 bases lay outside the gene matches. The CDR3 is made up of 16 amino acids. Germline V CDR1 and CDR2: MNHEY, SVGEGT. This CDR3 is CASSYPGLAGTDTQYF. CDR3 coding DNA: TGTGCCAGCAGTTACCCCGGACTAGCGGGCACAGATACGCAGTATTTT.

This chain joins TRBV12-3 or TRBV12-4 and TRBJ1-2; D gene ambiguous. CDR3 length: 13 residues. V lost 3 bases and J lost 2, with 7 bases in between. In DNA, the CDR3 is TGTGCCAGCAGTTTGGCACAGAACTATGGCTACACCTTC. The encoded protein is CASSLAQNYGYTF.

The rearrangement uses TRBV28 and TRBJ1-6; D possibly corresponds to TRBD1 (5 bases). CDR1 is MDHEN and CDR2 is SYDVKM in the germline V gene. Between the trimmed V and J ends, which lost 6 bases and 10 bases, there was a span of 16 bases. CDR3 size: 14 residues. CDR3 in DNA: TGTGCCAGCAGGTCCGGGGGGGGAGAATCACCCCTCCACTTT. It specifies CASRSGGGESPLHF.

The chain recombines TRBV9 with TRBJ2-7; D ambiguous. Germline CDR1 and CDR2: SGDLS and YYNGEE. With 0 bases removed from V and 0 bases from J, the gap between germline ends came to 10 bases. The CDR3 extends over 15 amino acids. CDR3 in DNA: TGTGCCAGCAGCGTAGGAGGCCAGAACTCCTACGAGCAGTACTTC. Amino acid sequence: CASSVGGQNSYEQYF. The full variable domain, with the rest looked up from reference TRBV9 and TRBJ2-7, is DSGVTQTPKHLITATGQRVTLRCSPRSGDLSVYWYQQSLDQGLQFLIQYYNGEERAKGNILERFSAQQFPDLHSELNLSSLELGDSALYFCASSVGGQNSYEQYFGPGTRLTVT.

V gene TRBV12-3 or TRBV12-4 combines with J gene TRBJ1-2; a possible D gene is TRBD1 (5 bases). With 6 bases removed from V and 7 bases from J, the gap between germline ends came to 15 bases. The CDR3 covers 13 residues. The CDR3 nucleotides read TGTGCCAGCAGCCTTACGACAGAAGGTGGCTACACCTTC. Protein: CASSLTTEGGYTF.

The chain combines TRBV19 with TRBJ1-2; 10 positions agree with TRBD1. This CDR3 has 13 residues. CDR1 is LNHDA and CDR2 is SQIVND in the germline V gene (reference sequence). Losses at the gene ends were 7 bases for V and 5 bases for J; bases not matched to a gene: 4. CDR3 nucleotides: TGTGCCAGTAACGACAGGGGGCCTTATGGCTACACCTTC. Its protein product is CASNDRGPYGYTF.

This clone came up once. This chain connects TRBV6-5 to TRBJ1-5; D might be TRBD1 (6 bases). Germline V gene data show CDR1 as MNHEY and CDR2 as SVGAGI. This CDR3 is 15 amino acids long. The ends were cut back, 7 bases at V and 1 base at J, with 14 bases in the middle. CDR3 in DNA: TGTGCCAGCAAATATGGAACAGGGAGCAATCAGCCCCAGCATTTT. This encodes CASKYGTGSNQPQHF.

The DNA for the CDR3 is TGTGCCAGCAGTTCGGGACTAGCGGGAAAGGCGGAGCAGTTCTTC. Translating it yields CASSSGLAGKAEQFF. This chain joins TRBV27 and TRBJ2-1, with 13 nucleotides matching TRBD2. There are 15 residues in the CDR3. Per germline, CDR1 MNHEY and CDR2 SMNVEV (reference sequence). The junction had 7 bases not matched to a gene; V was cut back by 4 bases and J by 10 bases.

In DNA form, the CDR3 reads TGTGCCAGCAGCCCCACACAGGGGGGGATCGGCTACACCTTC. It encodes CASSPTQGGIGYTF. This chain joins TRBV7-2 and TRBJ1-2; 8 bases agree with TRBD1. Germline trimming cut 5 bases from V and 8 bases from J; bases unmatched to any gene: 10. CDR1 SGHTA and CDR2 FQGNSA come from the germline V gene. The CDR3 loop spans 14 amino acids.

This chain uses TRBV19 with TRBJ1-5, with 9 bases lining up with TRBD1. Germline V gene data show CDR1 as LNHDA and CDR2 as SQIVND (reference sequence). This CDR3 region has 18 residues. With 4 bases clipped from V and 2 bases from J, the junction kept 12 bases outside the gene matches. This chain's CDR3 is CASSTNFPGQGGNQPQHF. CDR3 coding DNA: TGTGCCAGTAGTACGAACTTCCCGGGACAGGGTGGCAATCAGCCCCAGCATTTT.

The rearrangement uses TRBV5-6 and TRBJ2-7; 8 bases align to TRBD2. V lost 5 bases, J lost 5 bases, and 6 bases stayed unmatched. CDR1 SGHDT and CDR2 YYEEEE come from the germline V gene. This CDR3 spans 13 amino acids. In nucleotides, the CDR3 is TGTGCCAGCAGGGAGCGGGGGCTCGACGAGCAGTACGTC. This codes for CASRERGLDEQYV.

The chain employs TRBV7-9 and TRBJ2-1; 9 nucleotides agree with TRBD1. Losses at the gene ends were 4 bases for V and 5 bases for J; bases not matched to a gene: 6. The CDR3 is 15 residues long. The germline V gene encodes CDR1 SEHNR and CDR2 FQNEAQ (reference sequence). The CDR3 protein is CASSSYRGRNNEQFF. The CDR3 nucleotides are TGTGCCAGCAGCTCTTACAGGGGGCGCAACAATGAGCAGTTCTTC.